This entry features one TCR beta chain sequence. The antigen remains undetermined. The sample originates from a study of early T cells in non-severe SARS-CoV-2 infection. About the study: Unsorted whole-blood RNA was sequenced in bulk, leaving chains unpaired. General study findings and limits: Using VDJdb, the matching emphasized anti-spike CD8 responses while missing private and CD4 specificities.

Individual cDNA molecules each received unique molecular identifiers attached to them. TCRdb used MiXCR to reprocess the 5' RACE reads, holding one entry per CDR3 protein. Of under 65,000 distinct CDR3 sequences in the sample, 12% were seen once. CDR3 size: 15 residues. Germline lookup yields CDR1 GTSNPN and CDR2 SVGIG (reference sequence). Trimming pared 0 bases from V and 0 bases from J, leaving 9 bases between. This clonotype was obtained from an adult who was a healthcare worker with PCR-confirmed SARS-CoV-2 infection or an uninfected control (not recorded which). The V call is TRBV30, the J call TRBJ2-1; D is perhaps TRBD1 (5 bases). Sequencing was done on a sample of whole blood. The CDR3 DNA sequence: TGTGCCTGGAGTGTACAGGTTAGCTCCTACAATGAGCAGTTCTTC. Amino acid sequence: CAWSVQVSSYNEQFF.